The source of this T cell receptor beta chain is a study of blood T cell repertoires in COVID-19. Study in general: Sources were T cells, B-cell-depleted T cells, or PBMCs; the material itself was cDNA or gDNA.

This clone has more than one count but fewer than ten. This CDR3 has 13 residues. With 8 bases removed from V and 5 bases from J, the gap between germline ends came to 15 bases. Per the authors' pipeline: From reference gene primer amplification, estimates of nucleated cell counts were derived. Sequenced by immunoSEQ multiplex PCR; TCRdb stores in-frame clones only, minus some. The DNA was the basis for D and trimming; V, J and clone size are from that table. In the table there are 200,000 to 300,000 clones, 75% to 90% of which are singletons. Participant reports of clinical history set cohort assignment. Each exposed participant met a COVID-19 case in the 2 weeks preceding study entry.

The TCR originated in a woman aged 40 to 49 who had been exposed to COVID-19. V and J are TRBV12-3 or TRBV12-4 and TRBJ1-1, with D tentatively TRBD1 (6 bases). Sequenced: PBMCs or T cells enriched from blood (not recorded which). CDR3 DNA sequence: TGTGCCAGCGAGGACAGAGAAAATACTGAAGCTTTCTTT. It yields the protein CASEDRENTEAFF.